The source of this TCR beta chain is a study of T cell repertoires in cytomegalovirus infection. Study-wide background: It can be stated that public TCR beta signatures indicated CMV infection as well as a matching HLA type.

The CDR3 has 12 residues. V shed 7 bases and J 4 bases; nucleotides not matched to a gene: 3. Germline CDR1 is MNHNS and CDR2 is SASEGT. Study-wide findings and caveats: There were HLA-C-restricted CMV-specific TCR beta clonotypes dominating the ex vivo response. Totalled public TCR beta family frequency picked out people who carried CMV plus the relevant HLA.

About this clonotype: As yet, its antigen is unknown.

TCRdb re-derived calls from the reads in MiXCR, one entry per CDR3 protein. The data show a few hundred thousand distinct CDR3 sequences, over 7.5% seen once. The rearrangement joins TRBV6-1 to TRBJ1-2; 7 bases agree with TRBD1. This receptor was taken from a human donor in good health (CMV status not recorded). Some clones in this sample may be carry-over from other donors' samples. Sequenced material: PBMCs. The CDR3 region is CASNGQAYGYTF. DNA of the CDR3: TGTGCCAGCAACGGACAGGCCTATGGCTACACCTTC.